One sample yielded the 20 T cell receptor beta chains listed below, sequenced in a study of blood T cells in healthy people across ages (dated by TCRdb to between 2015 and 2016). The library was built by means of 5' RACE. Instrument used: Illumina HiSeq 2500. A second PCR of roughly 7 to 12 cycles was performed with a sample-barcoded 5' primer and a J-beta primer mix. TCRdb handled the public reads itself, with Q25 trimming in fastp and clone calling in MiXCR, and kept productive beta chains. Every entry covers one CDR3 protein and lists the most common genes and DNA from its rows. The sample table shows 1.5 million to 1.9 million distinct CDR3 sequences, and under 55% are seen once. The top ten clonotypes cover just over 4% of the sample. Sequencing input: blood. These TCRs come from a woman between 18 and 29 years old in good health.

This clonotype has a handful of counts. The V call is TRBV12-3 or TRBV12-4, the J call TRBJ2-3, with TRBD1 as a possible D gene (6 bases). This CDR3 contains 15 residues. V dropped 2 bases and J dropped 3 bases, with 12 bases sitting between them. The CDR3 loop reads CASSLKTGQTDTQYF. The CDR3, as DNA: TGTGCCAGCAGTTTAAAAACAGGGCAAACAGATACGCAGTATTTT.

The chain has TRBV29-1 and TRBJ2-2, with unresolved D. The CDR3 sequence is 13 residues long. Germline V gives CDR1 SQVTM, CDR2 ANQGSEA. V shed 7 bases and J shed 8 bases, with 17 bases lying between them. The CDR3 nucleotides read TGCAGCGCCGAGAGACCTTCTCGGGGGGAGCTGTTTTTT. Translation: CSAERPSRGELFF.

About this clonotype: Germline is not matched at one junction end, which may reflect a read error. The gene calls are TRBV24-1 and TRBJ2-1, with 7 bases fitting TRBD2. The germline CDR1 and CDR2 sequences are KGHDR and SFDVKD. The CDR3 is 16 residues long. CDR3 DNA sequence: TGTGTCACCAGTGTTTTTCAGGGAGGGTCCTACAATGAGCAGTTCTTC. This translates into CVTSVFQGGSYNEQFF.

The rearrangement joins TRBV20-1 to TRBJ2-5, with a tentative D call TRBD2 (6 bases). The V gene's germline CDR1 is DFQATT and CDR2 SNEGSKA (reference sequence). The CDR3 consists of 15 residues. V was shortened by 1 base and J by 11 bases, with 23 bases between the two germline ends. CDR3 DNA sequence: TGCAGTGCTAGAGCCCAGGATAGGGGTTCGGGGGAGCAGTACTTC. Translating gives CSARAQDRGSGEQYF.

V is TRBV5-1 and J is TRBJ2-1; TRBD2 matches 7 bases. Germline trimming cut 0 bases from V and 10 bases from J; bases unmatched to any gene: 10. This CDR3 comprises 15 residues. Germline V gene data show CDR1 as SGHRS and CDR2 as YFSETQ. The CDR3 nucleotides read TGCGCCAGCAGCTTGGGACTAGCCCCTAATTGGGAGCAGTTCTTC. It codes for CASSLGLAPNWEQFF.

This chain connects TRBV2 to TRBJ1-6; D gene uncertain. The CDR3 is 11 amino acids. The V end was cut by 1 base, the J end by 10 bases, with 2 bases between. Per germline, CDR1 SNHLY and CDR2 FYNNEI. In nucleotides, the CDR3 is TGTGCCAGCAGTGAAGGGTCACCCCTCCACTTT. Its protein product is CASSEGSPLHF.

This clonotype was found a few times. The chain recombines TRBV7-6 with TRBJ2-7; 16 bases are shared with TRBD2. V gave up 1 base and J gave up 4 bases; unmatched junction bases: 4. Germline loops: CDR1 SGHVS, CDR2 FNYEAQ. The CDR3 length is 17 residues. This CDR3 reads CASSLEGTSGGAYEQYF. The DNA of the CDR3 is TGTGCCAGCAGCTTAGAAGGGACTAGCGGGGGGGCTTACGAGCAGTACTTC. Full variable domain (outside the CDR3, taken from reference TRBV7-6 and TRBJ2-7): GAGVSQSPRYKVTKRGQDVALRCDPISGHVSLYWYRQALGQGPEFLTYFNYEAQQDKSGLPNDRFSAERPEGSISTLTIQRTEQRDSAMYRCASSLEGTSGGAYEQYFGPGTRLTVT.

This clonotype was seen once. V gene TRBV5-1 combines with J gene TRBJ2-5; 9 nucleotides agree with TRBD1. Near its end, the DNA agrees better with TRBJ2-7, so the J call may be wrong. Germline CDR1 and CDR2: SGHRS and YFSETQ. This CDR3 is 16 amino acids long. CDR3: CASSLRPGQGVGEQYF. CDR3 in DNA: TGCGCCAGCAGCTTGAGACCGGGACAGGGTGTTGGCGAGCAGTACTTC.

The V gene is TRBV20-1, the J gene TRBJ1-1, with unresolved D. Looked up from germline, CDR1 is DFQATT and CDR2 is SNEGSKA (reference sequence). The ends were cut back, 5 bases at V and 1 base at J, with 17 bases in the middle. The CDR3 is made up of 15 amino acids. This CDR3 is CSAPHTRAGNTEAFF. CDR3 bases: TGCAGTGCTCCCCACACGCGGGCAGGGAACACTGAAGCTTTCTTT.

In this sample, this clonotype turned up a few times. This sequence joins TRBV20-1 and TRBJ2-1; 7 nucleotides line up with TRBD1. Trimming at V came to 2 bases and at J to 5 bases, leaving 6 bases not matched to a gene. The CDR3 spans 14 residues. Germline loops: CDR1 DFQATT, CDR2 SNEGSKA (reference sequence). The CDR3 reads CSARPGQSNNEQFF. The CDR3 coding sequence is TGCAGTGCTAGACCGGGACAGTCGAACAATGAGCAGTTCTTC.

This chain links TRBV6-5 with TRBJ1-5, with D uncertain. The length of the CDR3 is 15 residues. The germline CDR1 and CDR2 sequences are MNHEY and SVGAGI. Trimming left V 0 bases short and J 6 bases short, with 12 bases between. CDR3 in amino acids: CASSYSPATGQPQHF. CDR3 DNA: TGTGCCAGCAGTTACTCCCCAGCGACGGGTCAGCCCCAGCATTTT.

Only a few counts were recorded for this clonotype. The V call is TRBV29-1, the J call TRBJ2-1; a possible D gene is TRBD2 (6 bases). CDR1 is SQVTM, CDR2 ANQGSEA, per germline. The CDR3 consists of 15 residues. The ends were cut back, 1 base at V and 4 bases at J, with 14 bases in the middle. CDR3 amino acids: CSVEGAGPGYNEQFF. For the CDR3, the DNA is TGCAGCGTTGAAGGGGCGGGACCTGGGTACAATGAGCAGTTCTTC.

V usage is TRBV20-1 and J usage is TRBJ1-2; D is perhaps TRBD1 (5 bases). V was cut by 3 bases and J by 0 bases, with 11 bases left in between. The length of the CDR3 is 14 residues. Per the germline V gene, CDR1 is DFQATT and CDR2 is SNEGSKA (reference sequence). The CDR3 region has the DNA TGCAGTGCTAGTGGGGGGGTAACTAACTATGGCTACACCTTC. Amino acids: CSASGGVTNYGYTF.

The table lists this clonotype with many counts. The chain is built from TRBV4-3 and TRBJ2-3; 7 nucleotides line up with TRBD2. The length of the CDR3 is 14 residues. V lost 3 bases to trimming and J lost 1 base; unmatched junction nucleotides: 1. The germline V gene encodes CDR1 LGHNA and CDR2 YSLEER. The CDR3 region is CASSHGLGTDTQYF. CDR3 nucleotides: TGCGCCAGCAGCCATGGACTAGGCACAGATACGCAGTATTTT.

V usage is TRBV7-9 and J usage is TRBJ1-2; 7 nucleotides match TRBD1. This CDR3 comprises 16 residues. Trimming cost V 0 bases and J 3 bases; bases outside gene matches: 7. CDR1 and CDR2 from the germline V gene are SEHNR and FQNEAQ (reference sequence). The CDR3 is CASSLADRAFDYGYTF. The DNA for the CDR3 is TGTGCCAGCAGCTTAGCCGACAGGGCGTTTGACTATGGCTACACCTTC.

This chain's CDR3 is CASLFSGSGVGYTF. The DNA of the CDR3 is TGTGCCAGTCTATTCTCGGGGTCGGGAGTTGGCTACACCTTC. The V and J genes are TRBV28 and TRBJ1-2, with D unclear. Germline V gene sequence: CDR1 MDHEN, CDR2 SYDVKM. The CDR3 has 14 amino acids. V was pared by 9 bases and J by 7 bases, with 21 bases between.

CDR3 protein: CASSLRTAGTQYF. The CDR3 DNA reads as TGTGCCAGCAGCTTAAGGACCGCTGGGACCCAGTACTTC. V gene TRBV11-2 combines with J gene TRBJ2-7; unclear D gene. TRBJ2-5 explains the end of the DNA better; the J call may be wrong. There are 13 residues in the CDR3. CDR1 is SGHAT and CDR2 is FQNNGV in the germline V gene.

The rearrangement joins TRBV6-1 to TRBJ2-1; D might be TRBD1 (6 bases). V was shortened by 0 bases and J by 8 bases, with 23 bases between the two germline ends. In germline, CDR1 is MNHNS, CDR2 SASEGT. The CDR3 is made up of 18 amino acids. As DNA, the CDR3 is TGTGCCAGCAGTGAAGCCCTTTGGGGGCGCATTTCAATCCATGAGCAGTTCTTC. Translated, it gives CASSEALWGRISIHEQFF.

This chain connects TRBV29-1 to TRBJ2-1; D uncertain. CDR3 length equals 17 residues. The V and J ends lost 6 bases and 1 base respectively, with 22 bases between them. The V gene's germline CDR1 is SQVTM and CDR2 ANQGSEA. CDR3 sequence: CSVVNPTSLVSYNEQFF. The CDR3 DNA reads as TGCAGCGTCGTAAATCCGACAAGTTTGGTGTCCTACAATGAGCAGTTCTTC.

This clonotype came up a few times. This chain connects TRBV18 to TRBJ2-1, with a tentative D call TRBD2 (6 bases). Per germline, CDR1 KGHSH and CDR2 LQKENI. The V end lost 0 bases, the J end lost 0 bases, and 9 bases lay between the germline ends. This CDR3 contains 16 residues. The CDR3 DNA is TGTGCCAGCTCACCACCCCGGGAGAGCTCCTACAATGAGCAGTTCTTC. Translating gives CASSPPRESSYNEQFF.